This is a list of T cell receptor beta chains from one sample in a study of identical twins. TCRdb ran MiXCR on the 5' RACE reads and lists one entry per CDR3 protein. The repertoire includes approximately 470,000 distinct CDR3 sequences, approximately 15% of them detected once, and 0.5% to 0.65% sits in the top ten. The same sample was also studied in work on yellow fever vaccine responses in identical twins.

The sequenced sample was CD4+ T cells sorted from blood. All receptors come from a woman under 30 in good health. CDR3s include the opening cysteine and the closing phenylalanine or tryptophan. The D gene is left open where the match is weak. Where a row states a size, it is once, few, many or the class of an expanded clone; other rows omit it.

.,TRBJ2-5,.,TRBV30,CAWSVRKETQYF,TGTGCCTGGAGTGTACGTAAGGAGACCCAGTACTTC
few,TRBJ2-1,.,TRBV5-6,CASSPTLVHNEQFF,TGTGCCAGCAGTCCAACCCTAGTGCACAATGAGCAGTTCTTC
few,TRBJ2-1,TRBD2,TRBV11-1,CASSHKPGLAGDGNEQFF,TGTGCCAGCAGCCATAAACCGGGACTAGCGGGAGATGGCAATGAGCAGTTCTTC
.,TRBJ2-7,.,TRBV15,CATSRVSRGQYEQYF,TGTGCCACCAGCAGAGTGTCACGGGGCCAATACGAGCAGTACTTC
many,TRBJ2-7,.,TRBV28,CASSLPAGQYEQYF,TGTGCCAGCAGCCTCCCGGCAGGGCAATACGAGCAGTACTTC
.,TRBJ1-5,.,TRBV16,CASSQSVGDQPQHF,TGTGCCAGCAGCCAATCAGTGGGGGATCAGCCCCAGCATTTT
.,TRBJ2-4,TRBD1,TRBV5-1,CASSLEGGAAKNIQYF,TGCGCCAGCAGCTTGGAAGGGGGCGCCGCCAAAAACATTCAGTACTTC
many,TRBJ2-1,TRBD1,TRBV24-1,CATSDYGQGRFNEQFF,TGTGCCACCAGTGATTACGGACAGGGGCGGTTCAATGAGCAGTTCTTC
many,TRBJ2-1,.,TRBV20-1,CSARERNEQFF,TGCAGTGCTAGAGAGCGTAATGAGCAGTTCTTC
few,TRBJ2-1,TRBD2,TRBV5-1,CASSTLAGGVNEQFF,TGCGCCAGCAGCACTCTAGCGGGGGGGGTTAATGAGCAGTTCTTC